Ten or more counts support the clone carrying this T cell receptor (beta chain). Antigen specificity is unknown. With a J-beta primer mix and a sample-barcoded 5' primer, a second PCR ran roughly 7 to 11 cycles. Each CDR3 protein gets one entry after TCRdb re-called the 5' RACE reads with MiXCR. Of around 650,000 distinct CDR3 sequences listed, 32% are singletons. This specimen comes from a study of blood T cells in healthy people across ages. Study findings and constraints: Changes in expanded clonotypes were possibly confounded, as the CMV status of donors was unknown.

The CDR3 totals 16 residues. V lost 3 bases, J lost 2 bases, and 15 bases lay in between. Germline V gene lookup returns CDR1 MNHNY and CDR2 SVGAGI (reference sequence). The study recruited healthy Caucasian donors from Russia who were aged about 6 to 95. The TCR was taken from a woman at least 80 years old in good health. The chain employs TRBV6-6 and TRBJ2-3; possibly TRBD1 for D (5 bases). Sequencing used blood. The CDR3 loop reads CASSYSTGPVTDTQYF. As DNA, the CDR3 is TGTGCCAGCAGTTATTCCACAGGCCCTGTCACAGATACGCAGTATTTT.